This T cell receptor beta chain is drawn from a study of OX40 agonist ivuxolimab in advanced cancers. Here immunoSEQ multiplex PCR was the method, and the copy in TCRdb shows in-frame clones only, minus some. There are approximately 11,000 clones in the sample; around four fifths occur only once, and under 9.5% lies in the top ten. This sequence originates from an adult with an advanced solid tumor such as melanoma, head and neck, liver or kidney cancer. Sequencing was performed on CD4+ or CD8+ T cells sorted from blood, taken in a trial of the OX40 agonist ivuxolimab.

This chain's CDR3 is CASSPRWGEGNEQFF. The DNA of the CDR3 is TGTGCCAGCAGCCCAAGGTGGGGGGAGGGGAATGAGCAGTTCTTC. The chain links TRBV5-6 to TRBJ2-1; 7 nucleotides line up with TRBD2. Germline V CDR1 and CDR2: SGHDT, YYEEEE. V trimming: 4 bases; J trimming: 7 bases; junction bases outside the gene matches: 11. The length of the CDR3 is 15 residues.